This T cell receptor (beta chain) emerged from a study of response to subunit inactivated influenza vaccine. From the RT-PCR reads, TCRdb called clonotypes with MiXCR, one entry per CDR3 protein. The sample holds around 850,000 distinct CDR3 sequences, approximately 17% seen once. This specimen was PBMCs from blood, taken roughly 5 days after vaccination. The clonotype comes from a middle-aged man who received an inactivated influenza vaccine.

The CDR3 DNA follows: TGTGCCAGCAGCCAAGTATCCCAGGGGAGGGAAAACATTCAGTACTTC. It encodes CASSQVSQGRENIQYF. The chain is built from TRBV4-2 and TRBJ2-4; D perhaps matches TRBD2 (7 bases). Trimming removed 1 base from V and 5 bases from J, with 15 bases in between. CDR3 length: 16 amino acids. Per germline, CDR1 LGHNA and CDR2 YNFKEQ.